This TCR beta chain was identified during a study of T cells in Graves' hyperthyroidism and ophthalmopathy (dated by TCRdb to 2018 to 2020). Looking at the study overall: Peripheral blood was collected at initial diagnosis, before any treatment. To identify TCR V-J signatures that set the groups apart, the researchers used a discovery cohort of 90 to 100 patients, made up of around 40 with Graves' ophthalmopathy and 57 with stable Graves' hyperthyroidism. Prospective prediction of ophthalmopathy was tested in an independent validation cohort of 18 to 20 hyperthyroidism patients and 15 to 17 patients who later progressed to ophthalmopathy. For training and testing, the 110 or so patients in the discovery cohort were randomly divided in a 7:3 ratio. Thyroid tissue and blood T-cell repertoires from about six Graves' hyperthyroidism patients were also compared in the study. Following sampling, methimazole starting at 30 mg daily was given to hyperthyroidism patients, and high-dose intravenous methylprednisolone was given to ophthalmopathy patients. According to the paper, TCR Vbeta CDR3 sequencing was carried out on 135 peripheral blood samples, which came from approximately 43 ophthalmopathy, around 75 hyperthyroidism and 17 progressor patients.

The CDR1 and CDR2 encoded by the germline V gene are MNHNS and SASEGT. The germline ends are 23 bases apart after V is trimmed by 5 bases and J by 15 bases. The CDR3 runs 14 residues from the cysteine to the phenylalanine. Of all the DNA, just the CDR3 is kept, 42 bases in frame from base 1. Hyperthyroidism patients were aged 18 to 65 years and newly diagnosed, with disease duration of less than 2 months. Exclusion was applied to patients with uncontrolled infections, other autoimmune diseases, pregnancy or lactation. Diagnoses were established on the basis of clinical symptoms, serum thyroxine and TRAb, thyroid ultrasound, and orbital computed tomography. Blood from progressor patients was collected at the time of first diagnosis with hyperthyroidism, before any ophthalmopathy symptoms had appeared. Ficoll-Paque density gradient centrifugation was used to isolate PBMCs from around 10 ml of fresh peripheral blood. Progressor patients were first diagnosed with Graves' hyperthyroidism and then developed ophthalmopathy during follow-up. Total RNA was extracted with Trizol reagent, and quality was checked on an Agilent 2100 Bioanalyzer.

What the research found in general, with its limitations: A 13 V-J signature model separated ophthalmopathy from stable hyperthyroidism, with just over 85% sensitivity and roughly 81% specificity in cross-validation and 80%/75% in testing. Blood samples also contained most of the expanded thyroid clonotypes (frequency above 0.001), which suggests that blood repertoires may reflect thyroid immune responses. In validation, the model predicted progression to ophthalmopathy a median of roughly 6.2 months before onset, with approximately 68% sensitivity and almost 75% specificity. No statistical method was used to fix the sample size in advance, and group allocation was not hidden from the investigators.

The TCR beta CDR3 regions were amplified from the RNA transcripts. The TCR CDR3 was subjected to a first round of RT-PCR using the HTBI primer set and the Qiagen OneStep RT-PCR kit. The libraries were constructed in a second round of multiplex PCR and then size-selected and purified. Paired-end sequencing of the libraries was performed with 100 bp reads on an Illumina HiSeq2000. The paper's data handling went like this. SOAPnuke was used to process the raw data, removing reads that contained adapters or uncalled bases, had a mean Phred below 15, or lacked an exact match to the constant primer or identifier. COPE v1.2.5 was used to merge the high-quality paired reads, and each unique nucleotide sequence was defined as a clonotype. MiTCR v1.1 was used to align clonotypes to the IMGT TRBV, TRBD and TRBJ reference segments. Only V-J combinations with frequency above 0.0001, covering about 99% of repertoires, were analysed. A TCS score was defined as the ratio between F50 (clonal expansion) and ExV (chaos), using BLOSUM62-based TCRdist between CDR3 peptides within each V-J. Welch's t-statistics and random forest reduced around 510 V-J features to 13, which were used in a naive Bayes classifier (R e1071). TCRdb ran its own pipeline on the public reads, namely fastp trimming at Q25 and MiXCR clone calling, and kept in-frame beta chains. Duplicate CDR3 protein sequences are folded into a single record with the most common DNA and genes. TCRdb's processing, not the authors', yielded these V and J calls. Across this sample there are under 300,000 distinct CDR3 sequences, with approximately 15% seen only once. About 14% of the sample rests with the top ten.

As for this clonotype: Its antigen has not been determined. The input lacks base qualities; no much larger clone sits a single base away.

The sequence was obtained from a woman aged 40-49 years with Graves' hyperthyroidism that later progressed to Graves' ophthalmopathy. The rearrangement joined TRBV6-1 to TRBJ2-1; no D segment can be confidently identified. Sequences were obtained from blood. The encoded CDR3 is CASSPYLPDAQAFF. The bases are TGTGCCAGCAGTCCCTACTTACCAGACGCACAAGCGTTCTTC.